This T cell receptor beta chain was recovered during a study of T cells in Graves' hyperthyroidism and ophthalmopathy. Germline assignment: CDR1 DFQATT and CDR2 SNEGSKA (reference sequence). The ends lost 6 bases at V and 0 bases at J; junction bases unmatched: 14. The CDR3 runs to 16 residues. Hyperthyroidism had been newly diagnosed in patients aged 18 to 65, and its duration was under 2 months. Researchers barred patients who had uncontrolled infection, other autoimmune disease, pregnancy or lactation. Clinical symptoms, serum thyroxine and TRAb, thyroid ultrasound and orbital computed tomography together formed the diagnostic basis. This clonotype was counted many times. TCR beta CDR3 regions were amplified from RNA transcripts. First-round RT-PCR targeting the TCR CDR3 was performed with the HTBI primer set. TCRdb recomputed calls from the multiplex PCR reads with MiXCR, one row per CDR3 protein. The data contain about 360,000 distinct CDR3 sequences, less than 15% of them singletons.

J is TRBJ2-7 and V is TRBV20-1; 7 bases agree with TRBD2. The sample taken for sequencing was blood. This clonotype was obtained from a woman younger than 30 with Graves' hyperthyroidism. The chain's CDR3 is CSAEDPSGGSSYEQYF. In DNA, the CDR3 is TGCAGTGCCGAGGATCCTTCTGGCGGGAGCTCCTACGAGCAGTACTTC.